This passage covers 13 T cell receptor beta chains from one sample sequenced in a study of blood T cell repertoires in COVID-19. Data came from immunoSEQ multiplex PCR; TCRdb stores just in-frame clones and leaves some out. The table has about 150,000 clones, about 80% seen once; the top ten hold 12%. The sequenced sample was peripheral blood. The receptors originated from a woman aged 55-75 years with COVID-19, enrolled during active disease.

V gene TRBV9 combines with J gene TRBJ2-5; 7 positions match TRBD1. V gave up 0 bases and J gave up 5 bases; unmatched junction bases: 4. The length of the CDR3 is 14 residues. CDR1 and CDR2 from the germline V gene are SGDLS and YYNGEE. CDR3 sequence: CASSVEPRGETQYF. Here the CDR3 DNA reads TGTGCCAGCAGCGTAGAGCCCAGGGGGGAGACCCAGTACTTC.

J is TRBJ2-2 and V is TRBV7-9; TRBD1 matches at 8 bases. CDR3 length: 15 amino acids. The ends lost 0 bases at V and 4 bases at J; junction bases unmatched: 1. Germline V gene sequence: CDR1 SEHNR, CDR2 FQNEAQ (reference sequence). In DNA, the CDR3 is TGTGCCAGCAGCTTAGCGCAGGGGGCCACCGGGGAGCTGTTTTTT. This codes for CASSLAQGATGELFF. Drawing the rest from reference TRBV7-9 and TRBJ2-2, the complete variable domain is DTGVSQNPRHKITKRGQNVTFRCDPISEHNRLYWYRQTLGQGPEFLTYFQNEAQLEKSRLLSDRFSAERPKGSFSTLEIQRTEQGDSAMYLCASSLAQGATGELFFGEGSRLTVL.

CDR3 nucleotide sequence: TGTGCCAGCAGCCGACAGTCTAACTATGGCTACACCTTC. Its protein product is CASSRQSNYGYTF. The chain carries TRBV3-1 (or the pseudogene TRBV3-2) and TRBJ1-2; weak D call: TRBD1 (5 bases). CDR1 and CDR2 from the germline V gene are LGHDT and YNNKEL (reference sequence). This CDR3 region has 13 residues. V was shortened by 4 bases and J by 0 bases, with 6 bases between the two germline ends.

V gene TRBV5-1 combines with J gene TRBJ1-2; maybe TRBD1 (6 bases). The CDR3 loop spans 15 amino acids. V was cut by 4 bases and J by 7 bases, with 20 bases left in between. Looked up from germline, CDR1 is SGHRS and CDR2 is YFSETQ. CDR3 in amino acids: CASSTQQGTNVGYTF. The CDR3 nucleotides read TGCGCCAGCAGCACCCAACAGGGAACCAACGTTGGCTACACCTTC.

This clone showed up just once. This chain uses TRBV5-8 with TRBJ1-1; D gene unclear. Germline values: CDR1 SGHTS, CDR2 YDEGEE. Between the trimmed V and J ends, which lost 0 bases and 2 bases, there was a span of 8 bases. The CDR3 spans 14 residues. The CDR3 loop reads CASSLGGFNTEAFF. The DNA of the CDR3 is TGTGCCAGCAGCTTGGGAGGGTTCAACACTGAAGCTTTCTTT. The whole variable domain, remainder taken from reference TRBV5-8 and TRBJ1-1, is EAGVTQSPTHLIKTRGQQATLRCSPISGHTSVYWYQQALGLGLQFLLWYDEGEERNRGNFPPRFSGRQFPNYSSELNVNALELEDSALYLCASSLGGFNTEAFFGQGTRLTVV.

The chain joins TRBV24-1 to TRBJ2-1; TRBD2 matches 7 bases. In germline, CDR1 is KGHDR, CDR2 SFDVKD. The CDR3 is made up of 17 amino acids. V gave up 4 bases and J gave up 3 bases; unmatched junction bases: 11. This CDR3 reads CATSDPGVGGDYNEQFF. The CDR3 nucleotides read TGTGCCACCAGTGACCCCGGCGTGGGGGGGGACTACAATGAGCAGTTCTTC.

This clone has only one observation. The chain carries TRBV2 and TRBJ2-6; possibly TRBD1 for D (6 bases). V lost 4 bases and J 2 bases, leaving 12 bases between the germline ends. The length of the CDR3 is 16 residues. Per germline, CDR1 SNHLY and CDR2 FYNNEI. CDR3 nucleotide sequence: TGTGCCAGCAGTGGACAGGCCTTCACTGGGGCCAACGTCCTGACTTTC. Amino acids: CASSGQAFTGANVLTF.

The CDR3 protein is CASSLGGRTDTQYF. CDR3 bases: TGTGCCAGCAGCTTAGGCGGGAGGACAGATACGCAGTATTTT. This chain links TRBV11-3 with TRBJ2-3, with 8 bases that match TRBD2. The CDR3 runs to 14 residues. V shed 1 base and J 3 bases; nucleotides not matched to a gene: 0. Germline V CDR1 and CDR2: SGHNT, YENEEA.

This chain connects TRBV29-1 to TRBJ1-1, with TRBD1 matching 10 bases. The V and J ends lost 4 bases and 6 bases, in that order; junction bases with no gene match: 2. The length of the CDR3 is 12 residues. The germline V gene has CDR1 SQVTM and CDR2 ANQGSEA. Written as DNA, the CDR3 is TGCAGCGTTGGGGACAGGGGTGCTGAAGCTTTCTTT. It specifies CSVGDRGAEAFF.

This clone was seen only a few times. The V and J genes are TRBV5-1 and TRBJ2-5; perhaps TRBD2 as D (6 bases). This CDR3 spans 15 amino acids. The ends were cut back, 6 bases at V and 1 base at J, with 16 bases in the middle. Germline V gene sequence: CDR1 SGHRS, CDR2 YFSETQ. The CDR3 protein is CASTFGIGGQETQYF. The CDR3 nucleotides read TGCGCCAGCACCTTTGGTATCGGGGGCCAAGAGACCCAGTACTTC. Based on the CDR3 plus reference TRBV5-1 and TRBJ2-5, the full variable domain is KAGVTQTPRYLIKTRGQQVTLSCSPISGHRSVSWYQQTPGQGLQFLFEYFSETQRNKGNFPGRFSGRQFSNSRSEMNVSTLELGDSALYLCASTFGIGGQETQYFGPGTRLLVL.

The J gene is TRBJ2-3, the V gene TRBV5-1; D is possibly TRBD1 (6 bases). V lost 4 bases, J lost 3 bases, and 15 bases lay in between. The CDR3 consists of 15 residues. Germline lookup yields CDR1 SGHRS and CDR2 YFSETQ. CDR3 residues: CASSTTPGQTDTQYF. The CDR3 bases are TGCGCCAGCAGCACAACCCCGGGACAAACAGATACGCAGTATTTT.

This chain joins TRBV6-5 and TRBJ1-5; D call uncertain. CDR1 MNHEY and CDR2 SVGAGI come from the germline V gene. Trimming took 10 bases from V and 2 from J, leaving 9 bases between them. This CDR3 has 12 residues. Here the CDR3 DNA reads TGTGCCACCCTTATAGGCAATCAGCCCCAGCATTTT. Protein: CATLIGNQPQHF.

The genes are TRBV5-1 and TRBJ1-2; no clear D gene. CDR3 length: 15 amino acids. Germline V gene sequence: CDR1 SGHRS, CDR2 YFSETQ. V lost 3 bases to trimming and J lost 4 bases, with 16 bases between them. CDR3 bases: TGCGCCAGCAGCTCCGGGGAGGAGTGGGTCTATGGCTACACCTTC. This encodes CASSSGEEWVYGYTF. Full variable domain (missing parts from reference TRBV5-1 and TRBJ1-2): KAGVTQTPRYLIKTRGQQVTLSCSPISGHRSVSWYQQTPGQGLQFLFEYFSETQRNKGNFPGRFSGRQFSNSRSEMNVSTLELGDSALYLCASSSGEEWVYGYTFGSGTRLTVV.